This TCR beta chain derives from a study of shared clonotypes between healthy human individuals. Study at large: The study drew on a couple of women and a few men aged 18 to 49 as donors. CD4 naive cells filled three plates per donor, CD4 memory three, CD8 naive two and CD8 memory one. Study-wide points: Naive subsets tended to show greater estimated richness than memory subsets.

Using about 220 ng DNA, approximately 30,000 T cell genomes, the sorted-subset replicate PCRs were run. Assay: immunoSEQ multiplex PCR; the TCRdb copy retains only in-frame clones and omits some. The sample yields about 2.4 million clones, around 90% seen once. V was shortened by 7 bases and J by 0 bases, with 10 bases between the two germline ends. The CDR3 consists of 14 residues. Germline V gives CDR1 MGHDK, CDR2 SYGVNS. On this clone: Its antigen is currently unknown. Distinct nucleotide sequences in the sample also encode this CDR3.

Source material: naive CD4+ T cells sorted from blood. Subset described: CD45RA+ positively selected. The clonotype was recovered from a man between 18 and 29 years old in good health. This rearrangement joins TRBV25-1 to TRBJ2-1; D gene ambiguous. As DNA, the CDR3 is TGTGCCAGCAACGTTGGAAGCTCCTACAATGAGCAGTTCTTC. The encoded protein is CASNVGSSYNEQFF.